The clone carrying this TCR beta chain is medium-sized in the sample. Trimming stripped 4 bases from V and 0 bases from J, with 7 bases between. This CDR3 has 13 amino acids. CDR1 is LGHDT and CDR2 is YNNKEL in the germline V gene (reference sequence). This specimen comes from a study of spatial heterogeneity in lung cancer. MiXCR was run by TCRdb on the 5' RACE reads, yielding one entry per CDR3 protein. The profile shows 50,000 to 65,000 distinct CDR3 sequences, more than 7% of them singletons. The time point here: sample taken at primary tumor resection. Tumor, nontumor lung or frozen PBMC supplied whole RNA that was sequenced unsorted.

Source: PBMCs, taken at surgery. This sequence originates from a female donor with early-stage non-small cell lung cancer. The V and J genes are TRBV3-1 and TRBJ2-7, with D uncertain. The CDR3 protein is CASSRGSSYEQYF. The CDR3 coding sequence is TGTGCCAGCAGCCGAGGCAGCTCCTACGAGCAGTACTTC.